These 15 T cell receptor delta chains originate from one sample sequenced in a study of gamma-delta chains in newborns, infants, children. TCRdb fed the reads into CATT to redo clone calling. The sample holds roughly 1,500 delta-chain clones; around 9% are singletons and the top ten take around a quarter. Sequencing was performed on blood. The receptors were gathered from a child who was a newborn, infant or young child, either healthy, febrile or measles-vaccinated (not recorded which).

Remarks on this clone: The TCRdb protein comes from a much larger clone and disagrees with this DNA's translation at residue 4, likely due to a read error; the protein given here is derived from the DNA. V and J are TRDV2 and TRDJ3, with 12 bases matching TRDD3. Germline V gene sequence: CDR1 GEAIGNYY, CDR2 EKD. Unmatched junction bases numbered 15, after V lost 5 bases and J lost 2 bases. The CDR3 contains 21 residues. The CDR3, as DNA: TGTGCCTGTGGCCCGATGTACTGGGGGATACTAAAGCCCTGGGACACCCGACAGATGTTTTTC. It codes for CACGPMYWGILKPWDTRQMFF.

This clone was seen only a few times. It differs at one base from a far larger clone, so likely a read error. Additional DNA sequences in this sample encode the identical CDR3. The chain couples TRDV1 to TRDJ2; D is perhaps TRDD2 or TRDD3 (6 bases each). CDR1 is TSWWSYY, CDR2 QGS, per germline. The CDR3 runs 20 residues. The CDR3 region has the DNA TGTGCTCTAGGGGAAACGCCTTCCCCGGTTACTGGGTGTATCAGGGCACAACTCTTCTTT. It encodes CALGETPSPVTGCIRAQLFF.

Only a few counts were recorded for this clone. With only one base between it and a far larger clone, this is likely a read error. The CDR3 region has the DNA TGTGCCTGTGACACCTGGGGGATACCAAGCTCCTGGGACATCCGACAGATGTTTTTC. Protein: CACDTWGIPSSWDIRQMFF. V gene TRDV2 combines with J gene TRDJ3; 10 bases are shared with TRDD3. The CDR3 runs 19 residues. Germline-derived CDR1 and CDR2 are GEAIGNYY and EKD.

This clone was seen only a few times. A read error likely explains this, since a far larger clone differs by one base. The same CDR3 is also encoded by other DNA sequences in this sample. The chain joins TRDV2 to TRDJ2; TRDD3 agrees at 9 bases. Germline assignment: CDR1 GEAIGNYY and CDR2 EKD. The CDR3 runs to 17 residues. The CDR3 spells CACDPTGGRPLTAQLFF. The CDR3 bases are TGTGCCTGTGACCCTACTGGGGGACGGCCTTTGACAGCGCAACTCTTCTTT.

Worth noting for this clone: The protein TCRdb gives is from a much larger clone and does not agree with this DNA's translation at residue 10, likely a read error; the protein shown here comes from the DNA. V gene TRDV2 combines with J gene TRDJ3, with a possible D match to TRDD3 (5 bases). CDR1 is GEAIGNYY and CDR2 is EKD in the germline V gene. The CDR3 runs to 19 residues. The V gene lost 0 bases and the J gene lost 0 bases, with 14 bases spanning the gap. CDR3 in DNA: TGTGCCTGTGACACCGACAGGGGGTTTATCTCCTGGGACACCCGACAGATGTTTTTC. Translating it yields CACDTDRGFISWDTRQMFF.

Comments on this clone: It is likely a read error: a sequence one base away is far more abundant. The sample contains more than one DNA sequence encoding this CDR3. The chain joins TRDV2 to TRDJ1; the match to TRDD3 covers 9 bases. In germline, CDR1 is GEAIGNYY, CDR2 EKD. CDR3 size: 15 residues. This CDR3 reads CACDILGEYTDKLIF. CDR3 bases: TGTGCATGTGACATACTGGGGGAGTACACCGATAAACTCATCTTT.

Details on this clone: TCRdb records a much larger clone's protein for this DNA, with a difference at residue 6 that likely arises from a read error; the protein given is the translation of the DNA. The chain is built from TRDV2 and TRDJ3; 9 bases fit TRDD3. Germline V CDR1 and CDR2: GEAIGNYY, EKD. Trimming cost V 2 bases and J 2 bases; bases outside gene matches: 3. There are 17 residues in the CDR3. The CDR3 DNA reads TGTGCCTGTGACAATAGGGGATACGCCTGGGACACCCGACAGATGTTTTTC. Translating it yields CACDNRGYAWDTRQMFF.

Only a few counts were recorded for this clone. For this DNA, TCRdb reports the protein of a much larger clone, which diverges at residue 8, most likely from a read error; the protein presented here is translated directly from the DNA. This chain uses TRDV2 with TRDJ1; the match to TRDD3 covers 8 bases. CDR1 is GEAIGNYY and CDR2 is EKD in the germline V gene. The CDR3 loop spans 16 amino acids. Losses at the gene ends were 6 bases for V and 0 bases for J; bases not matched to a gene: 11. The CDR3 sequence is CACSVLGVPYTDKLIF. The CDR3 DNA reads TGTGCCTGTTCCGTACTGGGGGTCCCTTACACCGATAAACTCATCTTT.

As regards this clone: A far larger clone is off by one base, so a read error is likely. In the same sample, other DNA sequences code for this CDR3. The chain uses TRDV1 and TRDJ1; TRDD3 aligns across 12 bases. Germline lookup yields CDR1 TSWWSYY and CDR2 QGS. V shed 4 bases, J shed 0 bases, and the junction held 24 bases outside the gene matches. There are 23 residues in the CDR3. Written as DNA, the CDR3 is TGTGCTCTTGGGGTCGACCTTCCTACCAGTACTGGGGGATACTGCGAGTACACCGATAAACTCATCTTT. Encoded protein: CALGVDLPTSTGGYCEYTDKLIF.

In its sample, this clone was seen a few times. With only one base between it and a far larger clone, this is likely a read error. The chain recombines TRDV2 with TRDJ3, with TRDD3 matching 7 bases. The trim removed 5 bases at V and 0 bases at J, leaving 12 bases unmatched. The CDR3 totals 19 residues. The V gene's germline CDR1 is GEAIGNYY and CDR2 EKD. CDR3 DNA sequence: TGTGCCTGTGCCCCCCTGGGGGTTTTCCGCTCCTGGGACACCCGACAGATGTTTTTC. Its translation is CACAPLGVFRSWDTRQMFF.

There are a few counts of this clone. This sequence joins TRDV3 and TRDJ1; TRDD3 aligns across 8 bases. Losses at the gene ends were 5 bases for V and 5 bases for J; bases not matched to a gene: 13. Germline CDR1 TVYSNPD, CDR2 GDNSRS (reference sequence). The CDR3 is 14 amino acids. The CDR3 bases are TGTGCCGGTCGGGCTGGGGGAATATATGATAAACTCATCTTT. Residues: CAGRAGGIYDKLIF.

With respect to this clone: A far larger clone differs by one base, so this is likely a read error. Other DNA sequences from this sample encode an identical CDR3 as well. This sequence joins TRDV2 and TRDJ1; 11 bases align to TRDD3. The germline gives CDR1 GEAIGNYY, CDR2 EKD. The CDR3 is 15 residues long. The CDR3 DNA sequence: TGCGCCTGTGACACCGGTACTGGGGGATACGATAAACTCATCTTT. Its protein product is CACDTGTGGYDKLIF.

Turning to this clone: The amino acid sequence in TCRdb belongs to a much larger clone and departs from this DNA's translation at residue 3, likely a sequencing read error; the sequence shown is translated from the DNA. The chain has TRDV2 and TRDJ1, with 12 nucleotides matching TRDD3. This CDR3 is built from 16 residues. Germline CDR1 reads GEAIGNYY; CDR2 reads EKD. Written as DNA, the CDR3 is TGTGCCCGTGACGCCTTACTGGGGGATACCACCGATAAACTCATCTTT. As protein: CARDALLGDTTDKLIF.

This clone has more than one count but fewer than ten. The TCRdb protein comes from a much larger clone and disagrees with this DNA's translation at residue 14, likely due to a read error; the protein given here is derived from the DNA. The V and J genes are TRDV2 and TRDJ2; 10 bases are shared with TRDD3. Per the germline V gene, CDR1 is GEAIGNYY and CDR2 is EKD. CDR3 size: 18 residues. The CDR3 sequence: CACDTVLGDPSLTVQLFF. CDR3 DNA sequence: TGTGCCTGTGACACCGTACTGGGGGATCCCTCTTTGACAGTACAACTCTTCTTT.

By its share, this clone is medium-sized. Other DNA sequences in this specimen translate into the identical CDR3. This chain uses TRDV3 with TRDJ3; 10 nucleotides agree with TRDD3. J gave up 0 bases and V 1 base, and 12 bases lay outside the gene matches. The CDR3 runs 20 residues. Germline V gene sequence: CDR1 TVYSNPD, CDR2 GDNSRS (reference sequence). CDR3 coding DNA: TGTGCCTTTAAAAGTCTCGGTACTGGGGGATGCTCCTGGGACACCCGACAGATGTTTTTC. Encoded protein: CAFKSLGTGGCSWDTRQMFF.